This T cell receptor beta chain was documented in a study of blood T cell repertoires in COVID-19. Whole-study context: Specimens from acute and convalescent COVID-19 originated in the United States, Italy and Spain. In each case, the material was cDNA or gDNA derived from T cells, B-cell-depleted T cells, or PBMCs.

In the authors' methods: Estimation of nucleated cell counts relied on the amplification of reference gene primers. Profiling relied on immunoSEQ multiplex PCR, and the TCRdb table lists in-frame clones only, not all of them. V and J calls and clone size are those listed in that table; D and trimming were worked out from the DNA. The sample holds about 330,000 clones; around nine tenths are singletons and the top ten take 4%. The length of the CDR3 is 17 residues. Germline CDR1 LNHDA, CDR2 SQIVND (reference sequence). Losses at the gene ends were 4 bases for V and 2 bases for J; bases not matched to a gene: 10.

The rearrangement uses TRBV19 and TRBJ2-1; TRBD2 aligns across 8 bases. Specimen: peripheral blood. This receptor was identified in a woman aged 45-59 years with active or convalescent COVID-19. CDR3 bases: TGTGCCAGTAGTAAGAAAACCGGGACTAGTGCCTACAATGAGCAGTTCTTC. Translated, it gives CASSKKTGTSAYNEQFF.